This T cell receptor beta chain was sequenced during a study of response to subunit inactivated influenza vaccine. The table lists this clonotype with many counts. The target antigen is unknown. General study findings and limits: Seasonal influenza vaccination, on each occasion, was suggested by the authors to recruit few new T cells.

The trim removed 1 base at V and 3 bases at J, leaving 5 bases unmatched. Germline CDR1 and CDR2: SGDLS and YYNGEE. There are 15 residues in the CDR3. TCRdb analysed the RT-PCR reads with MiXCR anew, one entry per CDR3 protein. Of roughly 170,000 distinct CDR3 sequences listed, about 9.3% were seen once; the top ten hold roughly 11%. V and J are TRBV9 and TRBJ2-3, with 7 bases aligning to TRBD2. Here the sequenced sample was non-naive T cells sorted from PBMCs, taken on the day of vaccination. The clonotype was recovered from a man aged 50 or older who received an inactivated influenza vaccine. CDR3 amino acids: CASSVSGVGTDTQYF. The DNA of the CDR3 is TGTGCCAGCAGCGTAAGCGGGGTGGGTACAGATACGCAGTATTTT.